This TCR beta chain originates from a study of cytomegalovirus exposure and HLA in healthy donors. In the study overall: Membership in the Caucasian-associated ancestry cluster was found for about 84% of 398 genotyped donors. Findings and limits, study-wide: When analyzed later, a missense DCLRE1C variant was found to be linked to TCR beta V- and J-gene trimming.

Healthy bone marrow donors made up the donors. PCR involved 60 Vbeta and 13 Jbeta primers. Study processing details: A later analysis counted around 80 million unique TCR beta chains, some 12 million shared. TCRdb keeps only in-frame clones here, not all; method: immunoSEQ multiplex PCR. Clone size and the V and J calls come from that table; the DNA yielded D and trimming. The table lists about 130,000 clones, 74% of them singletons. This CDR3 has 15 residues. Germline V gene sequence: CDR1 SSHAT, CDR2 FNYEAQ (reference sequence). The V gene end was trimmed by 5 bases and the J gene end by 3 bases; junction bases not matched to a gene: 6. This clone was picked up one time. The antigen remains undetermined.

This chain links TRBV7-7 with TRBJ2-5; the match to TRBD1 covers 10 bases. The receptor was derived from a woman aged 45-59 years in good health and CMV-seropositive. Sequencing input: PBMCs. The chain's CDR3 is CASSMGQGTEETQYF. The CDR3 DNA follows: TGTGCCAGCAGCATGGGACAGGGGACTGAAGAGACCCAGTACTTC.